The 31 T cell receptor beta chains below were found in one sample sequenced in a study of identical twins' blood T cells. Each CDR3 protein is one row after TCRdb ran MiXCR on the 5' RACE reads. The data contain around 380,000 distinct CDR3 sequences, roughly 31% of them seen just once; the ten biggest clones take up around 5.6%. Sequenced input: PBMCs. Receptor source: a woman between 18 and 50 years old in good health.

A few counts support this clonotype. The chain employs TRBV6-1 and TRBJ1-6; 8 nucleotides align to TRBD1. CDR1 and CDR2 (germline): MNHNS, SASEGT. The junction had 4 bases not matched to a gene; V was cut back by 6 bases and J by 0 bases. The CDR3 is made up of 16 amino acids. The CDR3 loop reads CASRDRDSSYNSPLHF. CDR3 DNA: TGTGCCAGCAGGGACAGGGATAGCTCCTATAATTCACCCCTCCACTTT.

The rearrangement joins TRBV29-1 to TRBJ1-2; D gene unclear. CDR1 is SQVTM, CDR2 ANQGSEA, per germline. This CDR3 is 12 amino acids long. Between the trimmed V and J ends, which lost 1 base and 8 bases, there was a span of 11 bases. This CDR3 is CSVEAEGGGYTF. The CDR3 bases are TGCAGCGTTGAAGCTGAGGGAGGAGGCTACACCTTC.

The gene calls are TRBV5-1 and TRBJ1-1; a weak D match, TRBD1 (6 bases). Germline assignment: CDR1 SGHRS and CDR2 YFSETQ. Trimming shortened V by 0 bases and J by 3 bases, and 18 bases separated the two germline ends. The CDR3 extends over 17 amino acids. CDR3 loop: CASSLEGVDPTDTEAFF. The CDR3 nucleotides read TGCGCCAGCAGCTTGGAGGGGGTAGACCCGACGGACACTGAAGCTTTCTTT.

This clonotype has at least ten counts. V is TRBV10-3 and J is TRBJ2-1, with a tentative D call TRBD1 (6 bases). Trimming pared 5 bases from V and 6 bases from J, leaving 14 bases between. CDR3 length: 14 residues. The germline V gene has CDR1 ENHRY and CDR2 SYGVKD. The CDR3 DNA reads TGTGCCATCAGTCTCGGGACATGGGCCAATGAGCAGTTCTTC. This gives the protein CAISLGTWANEQFF.

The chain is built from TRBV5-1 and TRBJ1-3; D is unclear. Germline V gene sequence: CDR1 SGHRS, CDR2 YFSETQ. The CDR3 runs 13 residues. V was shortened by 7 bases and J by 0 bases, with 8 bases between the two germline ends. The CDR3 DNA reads TGCGCCAGCCCGAGTAGCTCTGGAAACACCATATATTTT. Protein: CASPSSSGNTIYF.

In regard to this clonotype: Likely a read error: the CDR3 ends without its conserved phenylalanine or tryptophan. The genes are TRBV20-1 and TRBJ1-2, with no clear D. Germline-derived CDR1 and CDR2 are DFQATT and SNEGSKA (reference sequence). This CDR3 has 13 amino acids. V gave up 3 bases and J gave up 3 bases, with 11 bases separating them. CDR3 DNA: TGCAGTGCTAGTGGCAGCGAGTACTATGGCTACACCCTC. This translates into CSASGSEYYGYTL.

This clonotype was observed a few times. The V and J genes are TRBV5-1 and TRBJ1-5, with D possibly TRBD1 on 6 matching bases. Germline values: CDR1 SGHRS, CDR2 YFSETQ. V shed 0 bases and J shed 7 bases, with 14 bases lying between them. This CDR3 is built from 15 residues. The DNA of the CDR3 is TGCGCCAGCAGCTTGGATGGGGGCTCGGAACAGCCCCAGCATTTT. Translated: CASSLDGGSEQPQHF.

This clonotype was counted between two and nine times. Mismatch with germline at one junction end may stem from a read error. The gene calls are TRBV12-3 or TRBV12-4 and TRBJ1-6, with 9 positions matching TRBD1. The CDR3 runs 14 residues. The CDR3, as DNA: TGTACCAGCAGTCTGACAGGGGGAGGTTCACCCCTCCACTTT. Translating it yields CTSSLTGGGSPLHF.

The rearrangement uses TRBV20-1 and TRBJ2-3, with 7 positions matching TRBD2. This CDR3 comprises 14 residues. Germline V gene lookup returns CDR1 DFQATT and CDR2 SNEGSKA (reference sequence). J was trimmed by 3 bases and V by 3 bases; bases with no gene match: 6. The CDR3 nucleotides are TGCAGTGCTAGGATCGGCGGGAGAACAGATACGCAGTATTTT. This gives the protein CSARIGGRTDTQYF.

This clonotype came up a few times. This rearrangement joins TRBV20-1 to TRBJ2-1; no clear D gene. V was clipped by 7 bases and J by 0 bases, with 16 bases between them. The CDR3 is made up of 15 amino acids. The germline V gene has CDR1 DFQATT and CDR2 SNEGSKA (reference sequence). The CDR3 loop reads CSGTLRSSSYNEQFF. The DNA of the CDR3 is TGCAGTGGTACTCTTAGGTCGAGCTCCTACAATGAGCAGTTCTTC.

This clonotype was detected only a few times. CDR3 loop: CSVERQGEYGYTF. As DNA, the CDR3 is TGCAGCGTTGAACGCCAGGGGGAATATGGCTACACCTTC. The chain joins TRBV29-1 to TRBJ1-2; 7 positions match TRBD1. V was pared by 2 bases and J by 5 bases, with 5 bases of the junction left unmatched. Germline V gene lookup returns CDR1 SQVTM and CDR2 ANQGSEA. The CDR3 runs to 13 residues. The complete variable domain, with remaining parts taken from reference TRBV29-1 and TRBJ1-2, reads SAVISQKPSRDICQRGTSLTIQCQVDSQVTMMFWYRQQPGQSLTLIATANQGSEATYESGFVIDKFPISRPNLTFSTLTVSNMSPEDSSIYLCSVERQGEYGYTFGSGTRLTVV.

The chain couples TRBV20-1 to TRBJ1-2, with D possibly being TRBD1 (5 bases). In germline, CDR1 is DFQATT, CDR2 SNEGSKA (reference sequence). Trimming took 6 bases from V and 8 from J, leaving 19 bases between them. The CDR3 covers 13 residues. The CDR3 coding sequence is TGCAGTGCATACAGGAACCTAGTTGAAGGCTACACCTTC. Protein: CSAYRNLVEGYTF.

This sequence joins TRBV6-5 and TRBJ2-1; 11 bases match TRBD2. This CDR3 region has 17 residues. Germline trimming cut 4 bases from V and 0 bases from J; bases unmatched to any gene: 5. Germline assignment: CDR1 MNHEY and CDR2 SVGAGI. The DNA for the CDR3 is TGTGCCAGCAGTTGGACTAGCGGGTCGAGCTCCTACAATGAGCAGTTCTTC. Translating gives CASSWTSGSSSYNEQFF.

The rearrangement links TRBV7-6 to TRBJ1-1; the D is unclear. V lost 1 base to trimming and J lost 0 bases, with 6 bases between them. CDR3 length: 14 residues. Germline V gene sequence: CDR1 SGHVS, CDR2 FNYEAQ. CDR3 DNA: TGTGCCAGCAGCTTAGGAAACATGAACACTGAAGCTTTCTTT. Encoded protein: CASSLGNMNTEAFF.

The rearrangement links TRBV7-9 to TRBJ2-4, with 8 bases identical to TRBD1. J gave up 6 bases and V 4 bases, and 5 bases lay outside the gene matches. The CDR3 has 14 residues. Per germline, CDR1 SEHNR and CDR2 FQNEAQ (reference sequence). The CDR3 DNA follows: TGTGCCAGCAGCTACGGACAGGGTAGAAACATTCAGTACTTC. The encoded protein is CASSYGQGRNIQYF.

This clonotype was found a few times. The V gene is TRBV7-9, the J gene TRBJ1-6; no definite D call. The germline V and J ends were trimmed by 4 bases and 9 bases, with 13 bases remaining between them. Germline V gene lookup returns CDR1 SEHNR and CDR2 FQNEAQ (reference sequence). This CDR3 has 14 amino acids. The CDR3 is CASSWGFRFSPLHF. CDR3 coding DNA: TGTGCCAGCAGCTGGGGATTCAGGTTTTCACCCCTCCACTTT.

CDR3 in amino acids: CASSRDGGTGELFF. The CDR3 region has the DNA TGTGCCAGCAGTAGAGATGGGGGGACCGGGGAGCTGTTTTTT. The chain uses TRBV6-4 and TRBJ2-2; D possibly corresponds to TRBD2 (6 bases). V was shortened by 5 bases and J by 5 bases, with 12 bases between the two germline ends. Germline V gene data show CDR1 as MRHNA and CDR2 as SNTAGT. This CDR3 has 14 amino acids.

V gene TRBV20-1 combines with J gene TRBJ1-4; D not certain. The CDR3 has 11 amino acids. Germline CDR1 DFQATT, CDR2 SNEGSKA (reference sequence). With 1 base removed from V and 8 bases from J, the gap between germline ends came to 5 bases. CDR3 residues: CSARGGEKLFF. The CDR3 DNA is TGCAGTGCTAGAGGTGGCGAAAAACTGTTTTTT.

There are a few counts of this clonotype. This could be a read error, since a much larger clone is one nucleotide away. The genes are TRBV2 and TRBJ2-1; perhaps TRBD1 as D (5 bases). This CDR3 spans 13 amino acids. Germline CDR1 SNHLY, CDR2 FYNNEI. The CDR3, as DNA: TGTGCCAGCGGTGACAGCTCCTACAATGAGCAGTTCTTC. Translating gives CASGDSSYNEQFF.

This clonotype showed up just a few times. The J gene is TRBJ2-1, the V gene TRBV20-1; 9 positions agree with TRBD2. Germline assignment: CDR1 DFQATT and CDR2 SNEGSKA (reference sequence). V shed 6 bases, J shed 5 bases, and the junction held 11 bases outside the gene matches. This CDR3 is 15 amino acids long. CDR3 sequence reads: CSAVAGEDSHNEQFF. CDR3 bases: TGCAGTGCCGTAGCGGGAGAAGATTCCCACAATGAGCAGTTCTTC.

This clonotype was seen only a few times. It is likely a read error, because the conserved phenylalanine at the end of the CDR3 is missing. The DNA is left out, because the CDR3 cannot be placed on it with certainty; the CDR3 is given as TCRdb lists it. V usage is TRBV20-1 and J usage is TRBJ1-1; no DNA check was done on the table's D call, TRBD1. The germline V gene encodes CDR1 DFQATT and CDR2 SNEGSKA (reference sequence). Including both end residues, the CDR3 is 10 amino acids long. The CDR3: CSARESQGVM.

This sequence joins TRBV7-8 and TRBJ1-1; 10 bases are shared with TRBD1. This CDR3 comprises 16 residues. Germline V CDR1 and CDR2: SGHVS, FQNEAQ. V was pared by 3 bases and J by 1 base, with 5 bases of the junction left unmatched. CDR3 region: CASSFDRDRGNTEAFF. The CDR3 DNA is TGTGCCAGCAGCTTCGACCGGGACAGGGGGAACACTGAAGCTTTCTTT.

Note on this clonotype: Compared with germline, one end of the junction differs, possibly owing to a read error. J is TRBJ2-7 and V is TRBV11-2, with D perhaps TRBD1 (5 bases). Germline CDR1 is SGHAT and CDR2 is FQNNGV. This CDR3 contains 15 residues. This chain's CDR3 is CASSLGVWPNYEQYF. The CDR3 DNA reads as TGTGCAAGCAGCTTAGGGGTGTGGCCTAACTACGAGCAGTACTTC.

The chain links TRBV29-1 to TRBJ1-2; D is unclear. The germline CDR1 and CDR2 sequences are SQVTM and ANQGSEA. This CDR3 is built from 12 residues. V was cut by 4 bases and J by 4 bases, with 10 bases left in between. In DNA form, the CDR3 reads TGCAGCGTTGGTGGACCCTCCTATGGCTACACCTTC. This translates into CSVGGPSYGYTF.

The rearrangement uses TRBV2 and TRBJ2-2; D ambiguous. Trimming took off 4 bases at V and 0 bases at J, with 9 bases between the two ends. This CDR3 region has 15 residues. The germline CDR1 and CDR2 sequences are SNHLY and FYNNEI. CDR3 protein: CASSGRVTNTGELFF. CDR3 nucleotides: TGTGCCAGCAGTGGTCGGGTCACGAACACCGGGGAGCTGTTTTTT.

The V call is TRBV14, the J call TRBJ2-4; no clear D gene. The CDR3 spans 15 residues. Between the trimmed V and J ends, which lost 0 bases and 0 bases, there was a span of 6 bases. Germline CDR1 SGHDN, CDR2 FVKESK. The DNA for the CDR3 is TGTGCCAGCAGCCAAGAAATGGGAGCCAAAAACATTCAGTACTTC. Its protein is CASSQEMGAKNIQYF. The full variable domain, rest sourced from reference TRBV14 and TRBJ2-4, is EAGVTQFPSHSVIEKGQTVTLRCDPISGHDNLYWYRRVMGKEIKFLLHFVKESKQDESGMPNNRFLAERTGGTYSTLKVQPAELEDSGVYFCASSQEMGAKNIQYFGAGTRLSVL.

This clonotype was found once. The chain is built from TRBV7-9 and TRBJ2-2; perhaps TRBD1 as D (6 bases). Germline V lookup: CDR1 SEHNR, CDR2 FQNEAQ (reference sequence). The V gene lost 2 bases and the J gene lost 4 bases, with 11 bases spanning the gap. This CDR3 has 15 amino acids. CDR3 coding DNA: TGTGCCAGCAGCTTACAGGGGAGAGTCACCGGGGAGCTGTTTTTT. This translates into CASSLQGRVTGELFF.

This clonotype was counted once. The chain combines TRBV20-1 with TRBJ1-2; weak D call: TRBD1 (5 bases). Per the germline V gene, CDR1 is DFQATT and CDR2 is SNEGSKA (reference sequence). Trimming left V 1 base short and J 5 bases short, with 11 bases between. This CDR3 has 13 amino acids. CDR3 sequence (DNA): TGCAGTGCTAGAGTGGCGACAGATTATGGCTACACCTTC. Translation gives CSARVATDYGYTF.

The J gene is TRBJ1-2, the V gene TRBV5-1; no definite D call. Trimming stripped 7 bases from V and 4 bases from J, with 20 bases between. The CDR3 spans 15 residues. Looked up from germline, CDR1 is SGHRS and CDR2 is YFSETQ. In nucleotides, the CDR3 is TGCGCCAGCGGATCAAAGTCGCCCGATTCCTATGGCTACACCTTC. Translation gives CASGSKSPDSYGYTF. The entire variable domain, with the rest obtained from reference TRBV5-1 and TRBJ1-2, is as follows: KAGVTQTPRYLIKTRGQQVTLSCSPISGHRSVSWYQQTPGQGLQFLFEYFSETQRNKGNFPGRFSGRQFSNSRSEMNVSTLELGDSALYLCASGSKSPDSYGYTFGSGTRLTVV.

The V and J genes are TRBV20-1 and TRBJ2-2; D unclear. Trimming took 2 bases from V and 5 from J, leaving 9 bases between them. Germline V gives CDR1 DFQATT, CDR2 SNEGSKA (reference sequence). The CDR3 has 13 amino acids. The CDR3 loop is CSARRVETGELFF. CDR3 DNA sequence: TGCAGTGCTAGACGGGTTGAGACCGGGGAGCTGTTTTTT.

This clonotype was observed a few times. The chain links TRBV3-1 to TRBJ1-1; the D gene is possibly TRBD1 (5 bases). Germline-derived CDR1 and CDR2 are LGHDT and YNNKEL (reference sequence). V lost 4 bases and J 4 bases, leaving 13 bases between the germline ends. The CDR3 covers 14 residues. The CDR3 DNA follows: TGTGCCAGCAGCCTGTACCTAGGGGCCACTGAAGCTTTCTTT. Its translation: CASSLYLGATEAFF.